This T cell receptor (beta chain) was sequenced for a study of human T cells and chemical hapten exposure. Overall study context: For sensitization, 2% DPC was applied to an approximately 2 cm by approximately 2 cm patch of upper inner arm skin. Alopecia areata, totalis or universalis affected patients who were mostly female.

Time point in this sample: patch test 2, 6 weeks after DPC sensitization. Treatment here: therapeutic diphenylcyclopropenone sensitization with weekly scalp DPC. Unfractionated whole blood was the source from which total RNA was extracted. This clonotype appeared a few times. Using its own MiXCR run on the RACE reads, TCRdb lists one record per CDR3 protein. The sample records under 100,000 distinct CDR3 sequences, more than 9% being singletons. CDR3 size: 14 residues. The germline V and J ends were trimmed by 5 bases and 1 base, with 11 bases remaining between them. The sample was whole blood, taken in connection with sensitization to the hapten diphenylcyclopropenone (DPC). V and J are TRBV12-3 or TRBV12-4 and TRBJ1-1; D perhaps matches TRBD1 (5 bases). The sequence was collected from a woman aged 45-59 years with alopecia areata. Some clones in this sample may be carry-over from other donors' samples. The CDR3 sequence: CASSPRDGNTEAFF. The CDR3 DNA reads as TGTGCCAGCAGTCCCAGGGACGGGAACACTGAAGCTTTCTTT.